Below are 5 T cell receptor beta chains sequenced from a single sample in a study of cytomegalovirus exposure and HLA in healthy donors. The study ran its PCR with 60 Vbeta and 13 Jbeta primers. Some clones are missing from TCRdb's copy, which holds only in-frame ones; the method was immunoSEQ multiplex PCR. This sample yields approximately 110,000 clones, of which approximately 82% are seen a single time; around 8.2% belongs to the top ten. The sample taken for sequencing was PBMCs. The receptors originated from a man aged 40-49 years in good health and CMV-seropositive.

The rearrangement joins TRBV7-2 to TRBJ2-1; 10 bases line up with TRBD2. Germline trimming cut 5 bases from V and 6 bases from J; bases unmatched to any gene: 10. This CDR3 comprises 16 residues. Germline CDR1 and CDR2: SGHTA and FQGNSA. The CDR3 loop reads CASSPQRGGLRNEQFF. The DNA for the CDR3 is TGTGCCAGCAGCCCGCAGCGGGGGGGCCTTCGCAATGAGCAGTTCTTC. The complete variable domain, with remaining parts taken from reference TRBV7-2 and TRBJ2-1, reads GAGVSQSPSNKVTEKGKDVELRCDPISGHTALYWYRQSLGQGLEFLIYFQGNSAPDKSGLPSDRFSAERTGGSVSTLTIQRTQQEDSAVYLCASSPQRGGLRNEQFFGPGTRLTVL.

This chain uses TRBV4-3 with TRBJ2-3; TRBD1 matches at 7 bases. The CDR3 length is 14 residues. The germline CDR1 and CDR2 sequences are LGHNA and YSLEER. V gave up 5 bases and J gave up 6 bases; unmatched junction bases: 8. The DNA for the CDR3 is TGCGCCAGCAGCAAACATCTACAGGGGGATACGCAGTATTTT. This gives the protein CASSKHLQGDTQYF.

The chain links TRBV4-1 to TRBJ1-3; perhaps TRBD1 as D (5 bases). The CDR3 runs to 16 residues. The V end was cut by 5 bases, the J end by 0 bases, with 14 bases between. CDR1 is MGHRA and CDR2 is YSYEKL in the germline V gene. Here the CDR3 DNA reads TGCGCCAGCAGCAGGGACTTTCTGTCCTCTGGAAACACCATATATTTT. Protein sequence: CASSRDFLSSGNTIYF.

The chain recombines TRBV4-1 with TRBJ1-2; D call uncertain. With 1 base removed from V and 1 base from J, the gap between germline ends came to 4 bases. Germline V gene sequence: CDR1 MGHRA, CDR2 YSYEKL. There are 13 residues in the CDR3. Here the CDR3 DNA reads TGCGCCAGCAGCCAAGGCGGTAACTATGGCTACACCTTC. This codes for CASSQGGNYGYTF.

The chain recombines TRBV7-8 with TRBJ2-1; TRBD2 matches 8 bases. After removal of 2 bases from V and 5 bases from J, the junction contained 17 bases not matched to a gene. CDR1 and CDR2 from the germline V gene are SGHVS and FQNEAQ. The CDR3 sequence is 19 residues long. CDR3 sequence reads: CASSLPQGSWTSRDNEQFF. The CDR3 coding sequence is TGTGCCAGCAGCTTACCCCAGGGAAGTTGGACTAGCCGAGACAATGAGCAGTTCTTC.